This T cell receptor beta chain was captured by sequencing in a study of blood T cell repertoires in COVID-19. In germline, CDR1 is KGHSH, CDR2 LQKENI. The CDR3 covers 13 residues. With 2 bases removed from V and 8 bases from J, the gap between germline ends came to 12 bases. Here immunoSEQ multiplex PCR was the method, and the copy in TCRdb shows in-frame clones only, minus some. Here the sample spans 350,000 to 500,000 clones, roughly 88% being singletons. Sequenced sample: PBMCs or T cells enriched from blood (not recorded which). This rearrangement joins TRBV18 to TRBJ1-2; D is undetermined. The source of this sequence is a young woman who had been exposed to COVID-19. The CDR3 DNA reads TGTGCCAGCTCACCAGCTAACCAGCGGGGCTACACCTTC. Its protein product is CASSPANQRGYTF.